Shown below are 13 T cell receptor beta chains from a single sample sequenced in a study of cytomegalovirus exposure and HLA in healthy donors. 60 Vbeta and 13 Jbeta primers were used in PCR. Sequencing was performed with immunoSEQ multiplex PCR; in TCRdb, only in-frame clones are kept and a portion is missing. Here the sample spans just over 150,000 clones, almost 80% being singletons. What was sequenced was PBMCs. The origin of the receptors is a woman aged 50 to 65 in good health and CMV-seropositive.

The V gene is TRBV3-2, the J gene TRBJ1-1. TRBV3-2 is tagged as a pseudogene. The CDR3 has 9 amino acids. CDR3 bases: TGTGCCAGCAGCCAATCGGCTTTCTTT. Its protein product is CASSQSAFF.

The chain employs TRBV30 and TRBJ1-2; D is unclear. V dropped 5 bases and J dropped 7 bases, with 14 bases sitting between them. Germline CDR1 GTSNPN, CDR2 SVGIG (reference sequence). The CDR3 runs 12 residues. DNA of the CDR3: TGTGCCTGGGAAGTACCGGGTCGTGGCTACACCTTC. Translating it yields CAWEVPGRGYTF.

The chain employs TRBV2 and TRBJ2-3, with TRBD1 identical over 7 bases. This CDR3 contains 16 residues. Germline-derived CDR1 and CDR2 are SNHLY and FYNNEI. J lost 2 bases, V lost 5 bases, and 10 bases had no gene match. As DNA, the CDR3 is TGTGCCAGCAGTACCAATGACAGGGACAACACAGATACGCAGTATTTT. This encodes CASSTNDRDNTDTQYF.

The CDR3 DNA reads TGTGCCAGCAGCCTCACTAATACCGGGACAGCTAAATCCTACGAGCAGTACTTC. It specifies CASSLTNTGTAKSYEQYF. This sequence joins TRBV7-2 and TRBJ2-7, with 7 nucleotides matching TRBD1. The CDR3 runs 18 residues. Germline V gives CDR1 SGHTA, CDR2 FQGNSA. The trim removed 5 bases at V and 1 base at J, leaving 17 bases unmatched.

CDR3: CASSFGGETQYF. The CDR3, as DNA: TGTGCCAGCAGTTTTGGGGGGGAGACCCAGTACTTC. The rearrangement uses TRBV28 and TRBJ2-5; D perhaps matches TRBD2 (6 bases). The CDR3 has 12 amino acids. Trimming removed 3 bases from V and 5 bases from J, with 7 bases in between. Germline lookup yields CDR1 MDHEN and CDR2 SYDVKM.

CDR3 nucleotides: TGTGCCTGGAGCGTCAGGGGCTACGAGCAGTACTTC. Translated, it gives CAWSVRGYEQYF. The chain joins TRBV30 to TRBJ2-7; D possibly corresponds to TRBD1 (6 bases). Germline V CDR1 and CDR2: GTSNPN, SVGIG (reference sequence). Trimming shortened V by 3 bases and J by 3 bases, and 9 bases separated the two germline ends. CDR3 length: 12 residues.

The gene calls are TRBV19 and TRBJ2-1; 10 positions agree with TRBD2. This CDR3 spans 15 amino acids. Trimming removed 6 bases from V and 9 bases from J; junction bases left unmatched: 11. Germline V lookup: CDR1 LNHDA, CDR2 SQIVND (reference sequence). In nucleotides, the CDR3 is TGTGCCAGTAGGGGCCAAGCGGGGGGGCTCGGTGAGCAGTTCTTC. Its protein is CASRGQAGGLGEQFF.

This clone has only a few counts. V gene TRBV28 combines with J gene TRBJ1-1; D not resolved. Per the germline V gene, CDR1 is MDHEN and CDR2 is SYDVKM. The V end was cut by 3 bases, the J end by 5 bases, with 10 bases between. This CDR3 contains 13 residues. The CDR3 DNA sequence: TGTGCCAGCAGTTTTAGTGCGGGAACTGAAGCTTTCTTT. Amino acids: CASSFSAGTEAFF.

The chain recombines TRBV4-1 with TRBJ1-1, with 9 bases fitting TRBD1. Germline values: CDR1 MGHRA, CDR2 YSYEKL. Trimming took 2 bases from V and 5 from J; bases not matched to a gene: 6. This CDR3 comprises 15 residues. This CDR3 reads CASSQTGGLVTEAFF. In nucleotides, the CDR3 is TGCGCCAGCAGCCAAACAGGGGGCCTAGTTACTGAAGCTTTCTTT.

The CDR3 nucleotides are TGTGCCAGCTCACCACCTGGGTTCATGGGACAGGGTTTGGAGACCCAGTACTTC. Amino acids: CASSPPGFMGQGLETQYF. This chain connects TRBV18 to TRBJ2-5, with 9 bases fitting TRBD1. CDR1 and CDR2 (germline): KGHSH, LQKENI. Trimming removed 0 bases from V and 5 bases from J; junction bases left unmatched: 13. The CDR3 totals 18 residues. Full variable domain (remainder filled in from reference TRBV18 and TRBJ2-5): NAGVMQNPRHLVRRRGQEARLRCSPMKGHSHVYWYRQLPEEGLKFMVYLQKENIIDESGMPKERFSAEFPKEGPSILRIQQVVRGDSAAYFCASSPPGFMGQGLETQYFGPGTRLLVL.

The rearrangement links TRBV7-2 to TRBJ1-3; 8 bases agree with TRBD1. Germline CDR1 reads SGHTA; CDR2 reads FQGNSA. This CDR3 is 16 amino acids long. V was clipped by 5 bases and J by 1 base; unmatched bases: 7. The CDR3 nucleotides read TGTGCCAGCAGCGCCTCACAGGGGGGATCTGGAAACACCATATATTTT. Translation gives CASSASQGGSGNTIYF.

The V call is TRBV6-1, the J call TRBJ2-3, with D perhaps matching TRBD2 (6 bases). This CDR3 region has 16 residues. Germline lookup yields CDR1 MNHNS and CDR2 SASEGT. V shed 4 bases and J shed 0 bases, with 14 bases lying between them. The CDR3 DNA follows: TGTGCCAGCAGTGCCGGTCTAGCGAGGAGCACAGATACGCAGTATTTT. It translates to CASSAGLARSTDTQYF.

The chain combines TRBV7-6 with TRBJ2-2; TRBD1 might be the D (6 bases). The V gene's germline CDR1 is SGHVS and CDR2 FNYEAQ. Trimming removed 4 bases at V and 8 bases at J, with 14 bases between. This CDR3 is built from 14 residues. The chain's CDR3 is CASSSIGTSGELFF. Here the CDR3 DNA reads TGTGCCAGCAGCTCAATTGGGACATCAGGGGAGCTGTTTTTT. The full variable domain, completed using reference TRBV7-6 and TRBJ2-2, is GAGVSQSPRYKVTKRGQDVALRCDPISGHVSLYWYRQALGQGPEFLTYFNYEAQQDKSGLPNDRFSAERPEGSISTLTIQRTEQRDSAMYRCASSSIGTSGELFFGEGSRLTVL.